This TCR beta chain emerged from a study of blood T cell repertoires in COVID-19. Study-level information: Sample material is recorded as cDNA or gDNA derived from T cells, B-cell-depleted T cells, or PBMCs.

Methods used by the authors: Counts of nucleated cells, estimated from reference gene primer amplification, were obtained. Data came from immunoSEQ multiplex PCR; TCRdb stores just in-frame clones and leaves some out. The V and J calls and clone size were taken over from that table, and D and trimming were inferred from the DNA. Of tens of thousands of clones in the sample, approximately 84% were seen once. V shed 1 base, J shed 1 base, and the junction held 4 bases outside the gene matches. CDR1 SGHRS and CDR2 YFSETQ come from the germline V gene. The CDR3 has 15 residues. The V gene is TRBV5-1, the J gene TRBJ2-7; 8 bases line up with TRBD2. The clonotype was recovered from a woman of 80 years or more with COVID-19, enrolled during active disease. The specimen sequenced was peripheral blood. For the CDR3, the DNA is TGCGCCAGCAGCTTGACTAGCGGAGAATCCTACGAGCAGTACTTC. Translation gives CASSLTSGESYEQYF.